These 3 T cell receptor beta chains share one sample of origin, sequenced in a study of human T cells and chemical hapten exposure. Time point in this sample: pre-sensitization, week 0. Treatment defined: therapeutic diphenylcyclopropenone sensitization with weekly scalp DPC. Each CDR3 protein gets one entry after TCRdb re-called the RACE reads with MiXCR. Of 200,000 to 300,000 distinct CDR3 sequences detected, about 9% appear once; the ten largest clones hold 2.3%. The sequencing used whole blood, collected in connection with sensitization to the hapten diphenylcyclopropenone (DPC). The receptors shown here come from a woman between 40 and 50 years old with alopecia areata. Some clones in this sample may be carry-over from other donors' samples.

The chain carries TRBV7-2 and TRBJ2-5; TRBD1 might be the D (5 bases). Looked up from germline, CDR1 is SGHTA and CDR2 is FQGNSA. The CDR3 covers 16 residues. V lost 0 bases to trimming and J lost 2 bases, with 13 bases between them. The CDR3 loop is CASSLASGPPQETQYF. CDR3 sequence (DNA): TGTGCCAGCAGCTTAGCGTCAGGGCCCCCACAAGAGACCCAGTACTTC. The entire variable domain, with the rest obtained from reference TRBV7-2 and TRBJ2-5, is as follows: GAGVSQSPSNKVTEKGKDVELRCDPISGHTALYWYRQSLGQGLEFLIYFQGNSAPDKSGLPSDRFSAERTGGSVSTLTIQRTQQEDSAVYLCASSLASGPPQETQYFGPGTRLLVL.

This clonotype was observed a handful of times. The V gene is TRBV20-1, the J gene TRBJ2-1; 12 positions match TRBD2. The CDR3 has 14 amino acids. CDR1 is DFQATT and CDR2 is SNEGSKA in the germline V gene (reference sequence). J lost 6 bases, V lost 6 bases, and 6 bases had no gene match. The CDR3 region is CSAFGLAGINEQFF. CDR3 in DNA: TGCAGTGCGTTTGGACTAGCGGGAATCAATGAGCAGTTCTTC.

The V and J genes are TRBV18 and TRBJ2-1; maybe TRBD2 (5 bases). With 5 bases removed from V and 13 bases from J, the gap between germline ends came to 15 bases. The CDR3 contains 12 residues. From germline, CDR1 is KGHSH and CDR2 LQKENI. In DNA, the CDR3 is TGTGCCAGCTCAAAGGATCGGGATTCTCAGTTCTTC. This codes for CASSKDRDSQFF. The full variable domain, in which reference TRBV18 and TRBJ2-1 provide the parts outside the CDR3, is NAGVMQNPRHLVRRRGQEARLRCSPMKGHSHVYWYRQLPEEGLKFMVYLQKENIIDESGMPKERFSAEFPKEGPSILRIQQVVRGDSAAYFCASSKDRDSQFFGPGTRLTVL.